The T cell receptor (beta chain) under discussion was sequenced for a study of blood T cell repertoires in COVID-19. Looked up from germline, CDR1 is MGHRA and CDR2 is YSYEKL. Germline trimming cut 2 bases from V and 1 base from J; bases unmatched to any gene: 7. The CDR3 covers 16 residues. Produced via immunoSEQ multiplex PCR; TCRdb's table is partial and in-frame only. This repertoire shows about 160,000 clones, approximately 88% found once; its top ten account for 2.2%. Sequencing was carried out using peripheral blood. V and J are TRBV4-1 and TRBJ2-7; 8 bases are shared with TRBD1. This clonotype originated in a man aged 70-80 years with acute or convalescent COVID-19. CDR3 DNA sequence: TGCGCCAGCAGCCAAACCTACAGGGGGTCGTCCTACGAGCAGTACTTC. This codes for CASSQTYRGSSYEQYF.